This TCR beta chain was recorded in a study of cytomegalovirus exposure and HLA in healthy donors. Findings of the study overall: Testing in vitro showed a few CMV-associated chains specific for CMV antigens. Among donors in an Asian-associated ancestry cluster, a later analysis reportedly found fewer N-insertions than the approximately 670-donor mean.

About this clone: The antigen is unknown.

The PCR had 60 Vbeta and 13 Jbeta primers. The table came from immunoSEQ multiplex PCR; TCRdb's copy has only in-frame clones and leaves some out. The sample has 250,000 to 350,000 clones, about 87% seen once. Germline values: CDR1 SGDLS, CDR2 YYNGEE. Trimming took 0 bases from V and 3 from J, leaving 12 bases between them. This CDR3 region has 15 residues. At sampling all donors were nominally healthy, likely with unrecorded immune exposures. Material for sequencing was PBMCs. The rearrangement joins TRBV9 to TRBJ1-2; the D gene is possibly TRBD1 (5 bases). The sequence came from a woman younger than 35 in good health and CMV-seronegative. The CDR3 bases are TGTGCCAGCAGCGTAGTGAGCGACAGCTACTATGGCTACACCTTC. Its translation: CASSVVSDSYYGYTF.